The source of this T cell receptor beta chain is a study of chemoradiotherapy in HPV16-positive cancers. Looking at the study overall: Candidate HPV-specific clones and shared TCR motifs came from a couple of HPV16-positive patients. Points from the study as a whole: Better recurrence-free survival went with HPV-responsive T-cell expansion in HPV16-positive patients.

TCRdb keeps only in-frame clones here, not all; method: immunoSEQ multiplex PCR. The table shows about 17,000 clones, with 85% to 95% occurring only once. CDR1 and CDR2 (germline): GTSNPN, SVGIG (reference sequence). The length of the CDR3 is 14 residues. Trimming left V 3 bases short and J 7 bases short, with 19 bases between. With respect to this clone: The antigen is undetermined.

V gene TRBV30 combines with J gene TRBJ2-7; D gene unclear. The TCR originated in a human donor with HPV-associated anogenital cancer. Here the sequenced sample was blood, taken from a patient who underwent chemoradiotherapy. DNA of the CDR3: TGTGCCTGGAGCCACAGCGACCCGGTGAGGGAGCAGTACTTC. This translates into CAWSHSDPVREQYF.